This TCR beta chain came from a study of blood T cell repertoires in COVID-19. Study information: From the United States, Italy and Spain came samples of acute and convalescent COVID-19. In each case, the material was cDNA or gDNA derived from T cells, B-cell-depleted T cells, or PBMCs.

The CDR3 extends over 20 amino acids. V gave up 5 bases and J gave up 0 bases, with 23 bases separating them. Germline values: CDR1 KGHSH, CDR2 LQKENI. Seattle patients were enrolled while actively infected and followed longitudinally. This clone was recorded at least ten times. Authors' data handling: Reference gene primer amplification gave estimated nucleated cell counts. Here immunoSEQ multiplex PCR was the method, and the copy in TCRdb shows in-frame clones only, minus some. V and J calls and clone size are given by that table; D and trimming were obtained from the DNA. The sample includes about 200,000 clones, 75% to 85% seen only once; the top ten take roughly 5.6%.

The chain couples TRBV18 to TRBJ2-6; perhaps TRBD1 as D (5 bases). The sequenced material came from peripheral blood. This clonotype originated in a woman between 40 and 50 years old with COVID-19, enrolled during active disease. In DNA form, the CDR3 reads TGTGCCAGCTCAAACCTTCCCAATCGCCGACAGCTCTCTGGGGCCAACGTCCTGACTTTC. Translating it yields CASSNLPNRRQLSGANVLTF.